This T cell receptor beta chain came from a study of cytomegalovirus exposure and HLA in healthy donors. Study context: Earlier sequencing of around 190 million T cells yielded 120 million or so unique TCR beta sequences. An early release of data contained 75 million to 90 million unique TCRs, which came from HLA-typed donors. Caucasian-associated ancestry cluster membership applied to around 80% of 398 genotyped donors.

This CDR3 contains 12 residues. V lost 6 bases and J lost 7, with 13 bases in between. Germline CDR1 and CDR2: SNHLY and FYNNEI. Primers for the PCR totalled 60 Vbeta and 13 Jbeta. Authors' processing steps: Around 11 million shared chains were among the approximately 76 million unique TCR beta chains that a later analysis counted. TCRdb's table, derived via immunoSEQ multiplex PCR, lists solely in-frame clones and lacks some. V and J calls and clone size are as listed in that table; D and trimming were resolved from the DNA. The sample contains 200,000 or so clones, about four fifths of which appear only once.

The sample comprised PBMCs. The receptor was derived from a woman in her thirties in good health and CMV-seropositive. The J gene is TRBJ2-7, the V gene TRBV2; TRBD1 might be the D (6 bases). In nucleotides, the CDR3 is TGTGCCAGCAGATTGACAGGTTGGGAGCAGTACTTC. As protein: CASRLTGWEQYF.